The present TCR beta chain was sequenced within a study of blood T cell repertoires in COVID-19. In the study overall: From T cells, B-cell-depleted T cells, or PBMCs came the material, which was cDNA or gDNA.

Trimming took 0 bases from V and 7 from J, leaving 13 bases between them. Germline V gives CDR1 SGHVS, CDR2 FQNEAQ. The CDR3 length is 15 residues. Produced via immunoSEQ multiplex PCR; TCRdb's table is partial and in-frame only. Of some 150,000 clones listed, around 73% are singletons. In its sample, this clone was seen once. The sequenced material came from peripheral blood. This chain links TRBV7-8 with TRBJ1-5; D is undetermined. The receptor was derived from a woman aged 45-65 years with active or convalescent COVID-19. The CDR3 spells CASSLAGGKGQPQHF. The DNA of the CDR3 is TGTGCCAGCAGCTTAGCAGGAGGGAAAGGGCAGCCCCAGCATTTT.